A selection of T cell receptor beta chains follows, all from one sample in a study of T cell responses to AZD1222 COVID-19 vaccine. Generated by immunoSEQ multiplex PCR, the TCRdb table keeps only in-frame clones and is missing some. The sample has about 94,000 clones, roughly 90% seen once; the top ten hold 9% to 13%. This sample comprised peripheral blood, obtained 28 days after the second AZD1222 dose. The receptors were gathered from an adult who received the AZD1222 COVID-19 vaccine. Each CDR3 is given with its conserved first and last residue. Fields, in order: V gene, CDR3 protein.

V gene: TRBV15; CDR3 protein: CATSRVSPDSFNYGYTF
V gene: TRBV5-4; CDR3 protein: CASSFGQLGTQYF
V gene: TRBV18; CDR3 protein: CASSPGGGGNQPQHF
V gene: TRBV6-6; CDR3 protein: CASRPFSGLYNEQFF
V gene: TRBV11-3; CDR3 protein: CASSQRLSGSSETQYF
V gene: TRBV2; CDR3 protein: CASRNTEKLFF
V gene: TRBV5-1; CDR3 protein: CASSLGQTGELFF
V gene: TRBV4-3; CDR3 protein: CASSQDLGTGYGYTF
V gene: TRBV7-3; CDR3 protein: CASSSTPDTEAFF
V gene: TRBV5-4; CDR3 protein: CASTEGRTGGPGANVLTF
V gene: TRBV12-3/TRBV12-4; CDR3 protein: CASNLGGAYEQYF
V gene: TRBV27; CDR3 protein: CASRLNTEAFF
V gene: TRBV1; CDR3 protein: CTSSRKREEQTQYF
V gene: TRBV7-3; CDR3 protein: CASSLVAGGRYEQYF
V gene: TRBV18; CDR3 protein: CASSPNRAVQETQYF
V gene: TRBV11-3; CDR3 protein: CASGQKDSLYGYTF
V gene: TRBV6-5; CDR3 protein: CASSRAGRGYGYTF
V gene: TRBV7-2; CDR3 protein: CASSPGREKLFF
V gene: TRBV6-1; CDR3 protein: CASSESGWQPQHF
V gene: TRBV30; CDR3 protein: CAWSLTPGGQNSPLHF
V gene: TRBV7-2; CDR3 protein: CASSLGRQGRQETQYF
V gene: TRBV30; CDR3 protein: CAWPENYRDTFPSSYNSPLHF
V gene: TRBV7-2; CDR3 protein: CASSFDLGISGEQFF
V gene: TRBV5-1; CDR3 protein: CASSLFGEVGNTEAFF
V gene: TRBV10-3; CDR3 protein: CANGRGETQYF
V gene: TRBV7-2; CDR3 protein: CASSLRTGADYEQYF
V gene: TRBV5-5; CDR3 protein: CASSLSVVDSPLHF
V gene: TRBV5-1; CDR3 protein: CASSMGQTSRNTEAFF